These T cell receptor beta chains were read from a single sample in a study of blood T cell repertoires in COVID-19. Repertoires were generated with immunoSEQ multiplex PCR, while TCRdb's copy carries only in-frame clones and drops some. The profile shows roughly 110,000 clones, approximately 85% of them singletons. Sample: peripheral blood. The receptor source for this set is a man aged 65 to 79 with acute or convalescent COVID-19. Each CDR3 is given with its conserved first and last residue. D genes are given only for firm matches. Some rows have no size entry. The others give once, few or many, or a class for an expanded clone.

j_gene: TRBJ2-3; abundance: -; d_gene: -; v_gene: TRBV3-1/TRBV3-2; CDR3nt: TGTGCCAGCAGCCGGGCCGTTGGTGGGCTAGCGCCAGATACGCAGTATTTT; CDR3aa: CASSRAVGGLAPDTQYF
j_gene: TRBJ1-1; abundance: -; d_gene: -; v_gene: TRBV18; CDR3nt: TGTGCCAGCTCACCGACGAATTCTGGACAGTCGAACACTGAAGCTTTCTTT; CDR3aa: CASSPTNSGQSNTEAFF
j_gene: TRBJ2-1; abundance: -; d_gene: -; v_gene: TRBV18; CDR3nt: TGTGCCAGCTCACCTCTCCTCCACAATGAGCAGTTCTTC; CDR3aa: CASSPLLHNEQFF
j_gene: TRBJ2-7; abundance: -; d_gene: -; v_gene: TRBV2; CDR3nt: TGTGCCAGCAGTACGGGACTCTCTAGCGCCGAGCAGTACTTC; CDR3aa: CASSTGLSSAEQYF
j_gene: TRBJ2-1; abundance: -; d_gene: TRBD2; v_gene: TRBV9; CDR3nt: TGTGCCAGCAGCCCACGGACTAGCGGGGGGGCAAGTGAGCAGTTCTTC; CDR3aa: CASSPRTSGGASEQFF
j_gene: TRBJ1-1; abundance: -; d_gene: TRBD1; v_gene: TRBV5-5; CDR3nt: TGTGCCAGCCGAATGATAGGACAGGGTGTCACTGAAGCTTTCTTT; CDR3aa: CASRMIGQGVTEAFF
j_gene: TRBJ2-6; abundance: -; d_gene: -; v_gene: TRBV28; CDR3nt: TGTGCCAGCACTTTCTCCTTAATATACTCTGGGGCCAACGTCCTGACTTTC; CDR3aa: CASTFSLIYSGANVLTF
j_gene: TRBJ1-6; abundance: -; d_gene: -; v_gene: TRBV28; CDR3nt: TGTGCCAGCAGTTTAGACAGCTCCTATAATTCACCCCTCCACTTT; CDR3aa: CASSLDSSYNSPLHF
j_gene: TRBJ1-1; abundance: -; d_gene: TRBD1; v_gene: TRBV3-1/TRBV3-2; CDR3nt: TGTGCCAGCAGCCATCGGACAGGGAACACTGAAGCTTTCTTT; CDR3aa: CASSHRTGNTEAFF
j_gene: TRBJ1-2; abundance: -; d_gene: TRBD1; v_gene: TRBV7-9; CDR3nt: TGTGCCAGCAGCTTAGAAGGGACAGGCCCATATGGCTACACCTTC; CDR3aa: CASSLEGTGPYGYTF
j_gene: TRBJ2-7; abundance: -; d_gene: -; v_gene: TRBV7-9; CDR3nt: TGTGCCAGCAGTGAACAGGGTTCGTACGAGCAGTACTTC; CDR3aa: CASSEQGSYEQYF
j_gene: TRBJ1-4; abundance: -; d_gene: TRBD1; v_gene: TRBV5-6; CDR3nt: TGTGCCAGCAGCTCAGGGGGATTTAATGAAAAACTGTTTTTT; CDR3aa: CASSSGGFNEKLFF
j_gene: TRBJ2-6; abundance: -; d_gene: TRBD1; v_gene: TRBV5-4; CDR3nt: TGTGCCAGCAGCTTGGACAGGGGAAAGGCCAACGTCCTGACTTTC; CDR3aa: CASSLDRGKANVLTF
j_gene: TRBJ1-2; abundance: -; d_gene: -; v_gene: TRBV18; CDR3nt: TGTGCCAGCTCACCTTTATTGGGGCTCGAAGGCTATGGCTACACCTTC; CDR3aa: CASSPLLGLEGYGYTF
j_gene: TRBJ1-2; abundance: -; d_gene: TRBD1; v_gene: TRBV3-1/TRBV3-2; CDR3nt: TGTGCCAGCAGCGTGACAGGGATCGGCTACACCTTC; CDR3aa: CASSVTGIGYTF
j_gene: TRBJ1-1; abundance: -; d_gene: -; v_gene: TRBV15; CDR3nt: TGTGCCACCAGCAGGTCGCGCACTGAAGCTTTCTTT; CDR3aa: CATSRSRTEAFF
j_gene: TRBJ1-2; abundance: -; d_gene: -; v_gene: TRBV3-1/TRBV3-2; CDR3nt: TGTGCCAGCAGCCAAAGGGGTTTCGGCTACACCTTC; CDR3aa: CASSQRGFGYTF
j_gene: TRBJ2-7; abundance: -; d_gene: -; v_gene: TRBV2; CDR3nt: TGTGCCAGCGGTTCTGACAAGACCTACGAGCAGTACTTC; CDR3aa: CASGSDKTYEQYF
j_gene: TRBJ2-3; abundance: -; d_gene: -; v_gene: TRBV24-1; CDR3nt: TGTGCCACCAGTGATTTGGGGGGGACTTTTGCAGATACGCAGTATTTT; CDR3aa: CATSDLGGTFADTQYF
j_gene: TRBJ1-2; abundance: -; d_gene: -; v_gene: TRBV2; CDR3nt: TGTGCCAGCAACCCGGACAGAGGGAAAAACTATGGCTACACCTTC; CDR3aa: CASNPDRGKNYGYTF
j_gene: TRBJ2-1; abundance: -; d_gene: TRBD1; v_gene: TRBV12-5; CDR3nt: TGTGCTAGTGCCGCAAGCGCCGGGACAGGGGGCAACAATGAGCAGTTCTTC; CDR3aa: CASAASAGTGGNNEQFF
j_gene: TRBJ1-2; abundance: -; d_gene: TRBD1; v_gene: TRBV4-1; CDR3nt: TGCGCCAGCAGCGCGAGACTGGACAGGGCCGTTGCTGGCTACACCTTC; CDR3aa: CASSARLDRAVAGYTF
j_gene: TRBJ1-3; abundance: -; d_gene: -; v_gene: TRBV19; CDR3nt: TGTGCCAGCCGGGACGGGGGGGGAACTGGAAACACCATATATTTT; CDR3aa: CASRDGGGTGNTIYF
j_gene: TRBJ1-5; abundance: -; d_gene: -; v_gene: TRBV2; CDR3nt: TGTGCCAGCAGTGACCCTATGGGCAATCAGCCCCAGCATTTT; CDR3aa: CASSDPMGNQPQHF
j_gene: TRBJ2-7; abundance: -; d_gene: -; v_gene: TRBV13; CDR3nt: TGTGCCAGCAGCTTCTCAGGGTACGAGCAGTACTTC; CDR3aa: CASSFSGYEQYF
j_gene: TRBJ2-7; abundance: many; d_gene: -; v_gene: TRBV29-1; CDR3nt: TGCAGCGTAACAGGTCGAAACTCCTACGAGCAGTACTTC; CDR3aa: CSVTGRNSYEQYF
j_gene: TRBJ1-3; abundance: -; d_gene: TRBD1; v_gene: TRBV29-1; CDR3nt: TGCAGCGTTAGAGGACAGGGACCTGGAAACACCATATATTTT; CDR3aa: CSVRGQGPGNTIYF
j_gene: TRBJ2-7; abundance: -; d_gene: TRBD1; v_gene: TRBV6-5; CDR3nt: TGTGCCAGCAGTACCCCCGGGACAGGGGTATACGAGCAGTACTTC; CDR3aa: CASSTPGTGVYEQYF
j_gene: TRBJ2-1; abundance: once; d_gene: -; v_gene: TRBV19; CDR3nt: TGTGCCAGTAGTAAAACAGGGCTCGGAGAAAATGAGCAGTTCTTC; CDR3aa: CASSKTGLGENEQFF